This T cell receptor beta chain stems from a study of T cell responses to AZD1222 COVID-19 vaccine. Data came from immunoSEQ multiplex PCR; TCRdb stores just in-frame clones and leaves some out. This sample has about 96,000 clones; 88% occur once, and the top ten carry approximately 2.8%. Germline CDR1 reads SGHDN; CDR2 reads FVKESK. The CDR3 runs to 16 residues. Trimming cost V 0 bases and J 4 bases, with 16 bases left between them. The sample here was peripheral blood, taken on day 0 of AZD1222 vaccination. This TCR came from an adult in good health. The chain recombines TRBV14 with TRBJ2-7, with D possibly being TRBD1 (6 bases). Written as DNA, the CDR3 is TGTGCCAGCAGCCAAGAGCCCACGGGTAGGGGGTACGAGCAGTACTTC. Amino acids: CASSQEPTGRGYEQYF.